The T cell receptor (beta chain) under discussion was sequenced for a study of T cells after yellow fever vaccination. On the study more broadly: Fractions of limited cellularity were prepared by means of SMART-Seq v4 Ultra Low Input. Study-level results: Clones that expanded after primary vaccination mostly reappeared after the booster (roughly 96% CD4, about 91% CD8).

This clonotype was found many times. Its target is unknown. The V segment lost 0 bases and the J segment 5 bases; nucleotides outside the gene matches: 5. This CDR3 is 14 amino acids long. The germline V gene has CDR1 DFQATT and CDR2 SNEGSKA (reference sequence). TCRdb independently ran MiXCR on the 5' RACE reads; one entry per CDR3 protein. The sample carries more than 95,000 distinct CDR3 sequences, 6% to 8% recorded once. This clonotype originated in a man aged 18-30 years who received the YFV17D yellow fever vaccine. This chain links TRBV20-1 with TRBJ2-5, with 8 bases fitting TRBD2. The input for sequencing was CD4+ T cells sorted from PBMCs, taken more than 8 days after the first yellow fever vaccination. In nucleotides, the CDR3 is TGCAGTGCTAGAGATCCCCCGGGAGGGGAGACCCAGTACTTC. Its translation: CSARDPPGGETQYF.